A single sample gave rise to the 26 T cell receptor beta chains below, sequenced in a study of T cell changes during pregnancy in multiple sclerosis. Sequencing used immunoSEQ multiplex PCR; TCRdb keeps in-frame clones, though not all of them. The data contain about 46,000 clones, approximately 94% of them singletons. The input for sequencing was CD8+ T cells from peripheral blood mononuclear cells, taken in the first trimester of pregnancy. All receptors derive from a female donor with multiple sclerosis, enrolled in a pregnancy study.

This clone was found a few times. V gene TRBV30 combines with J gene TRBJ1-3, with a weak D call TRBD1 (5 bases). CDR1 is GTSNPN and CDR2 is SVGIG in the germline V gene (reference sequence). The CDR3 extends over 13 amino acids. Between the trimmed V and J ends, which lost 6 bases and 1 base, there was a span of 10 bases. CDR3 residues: CACSTESGNTIYF. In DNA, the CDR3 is TGTGCCTGCTCGACAGAGTCTGGAAACACCATATATTTT.

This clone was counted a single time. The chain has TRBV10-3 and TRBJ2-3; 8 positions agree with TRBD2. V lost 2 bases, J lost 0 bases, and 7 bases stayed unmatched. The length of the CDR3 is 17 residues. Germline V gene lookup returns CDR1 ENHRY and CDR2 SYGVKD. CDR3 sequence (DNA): TGTGCCATCAGTGAGGCCTATAGCGGGGTAAGCACAGATACGCAGTATTTT. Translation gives CAISEAYSGVSTDTQYF.

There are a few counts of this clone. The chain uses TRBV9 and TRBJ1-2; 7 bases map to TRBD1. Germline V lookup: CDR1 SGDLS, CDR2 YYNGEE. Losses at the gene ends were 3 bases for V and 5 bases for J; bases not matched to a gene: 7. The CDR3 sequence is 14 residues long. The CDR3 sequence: CASSAETGRYGYTF. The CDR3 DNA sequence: TGTGCCAGCAGCGCAGAGACAGGGAGATATGGCTACACCTTC.

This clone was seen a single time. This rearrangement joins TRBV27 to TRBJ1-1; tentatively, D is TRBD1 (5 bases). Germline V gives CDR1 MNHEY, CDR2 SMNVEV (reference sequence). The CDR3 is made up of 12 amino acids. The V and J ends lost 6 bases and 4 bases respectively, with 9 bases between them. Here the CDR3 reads CASRAGGTEAFF. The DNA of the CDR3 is TGTGCCAGCAGGGCGGGGGGCACTGAAGCTTTCTTT.

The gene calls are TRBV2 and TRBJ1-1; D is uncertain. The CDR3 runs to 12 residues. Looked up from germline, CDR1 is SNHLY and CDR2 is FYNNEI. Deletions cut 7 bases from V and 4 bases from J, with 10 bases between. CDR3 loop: CASTTEGTEAFF. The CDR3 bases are TGTGCCAGCACGACGGAGGGCACTGAAGCTTTCTTT.

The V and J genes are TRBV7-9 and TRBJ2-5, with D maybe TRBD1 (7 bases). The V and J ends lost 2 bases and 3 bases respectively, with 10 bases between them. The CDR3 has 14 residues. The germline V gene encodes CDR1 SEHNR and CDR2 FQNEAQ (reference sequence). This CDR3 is CASSLQGGKETQYF. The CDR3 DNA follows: TGTGCCAGCAGCTTACAGGGGGGTAAAGAGACCCAGTACTTC.

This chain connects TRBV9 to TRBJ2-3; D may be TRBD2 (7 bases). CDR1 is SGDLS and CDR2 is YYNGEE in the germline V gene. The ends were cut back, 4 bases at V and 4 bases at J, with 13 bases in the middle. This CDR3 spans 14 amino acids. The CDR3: CASSLEGGADTQYF. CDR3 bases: TGTGCCAGCAGCCTTGAGGGGGGGGCAGATACGCAGTATTTT. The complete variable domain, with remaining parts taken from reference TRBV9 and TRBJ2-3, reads DSGVTQTPKHLITATGQRVTLRCSPRSGDLSVYWYQQSLDQGLQFLIQYYNGEERAKGNILERFSAQQFPDLHSELNLSSLELGDSALYFCASSLEGGADTQYFGPGTRLTVL.

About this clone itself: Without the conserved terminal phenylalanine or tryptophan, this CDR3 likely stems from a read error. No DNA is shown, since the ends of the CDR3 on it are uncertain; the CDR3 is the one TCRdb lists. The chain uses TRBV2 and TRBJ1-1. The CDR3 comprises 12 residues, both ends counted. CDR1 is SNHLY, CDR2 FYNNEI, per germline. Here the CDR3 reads CASSEAVGEWAC.

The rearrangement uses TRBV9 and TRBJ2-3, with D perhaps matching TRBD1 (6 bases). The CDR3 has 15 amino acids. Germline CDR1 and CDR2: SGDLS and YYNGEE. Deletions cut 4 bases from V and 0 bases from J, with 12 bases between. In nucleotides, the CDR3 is TGTGCCAGCAGCAAGCAGGGGTCTAGCACAGATACGCAGTATTTT. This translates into CASSKQGSSTDTQYF.

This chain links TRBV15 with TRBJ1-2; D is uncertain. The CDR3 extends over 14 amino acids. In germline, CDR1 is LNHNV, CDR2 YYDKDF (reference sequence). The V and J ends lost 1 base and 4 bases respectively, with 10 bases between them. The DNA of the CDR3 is TGTGCCACCAGCAGAGCAGAGACTTTCTATGGCTACACCTTC. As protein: CATSRAETFYGYTF.

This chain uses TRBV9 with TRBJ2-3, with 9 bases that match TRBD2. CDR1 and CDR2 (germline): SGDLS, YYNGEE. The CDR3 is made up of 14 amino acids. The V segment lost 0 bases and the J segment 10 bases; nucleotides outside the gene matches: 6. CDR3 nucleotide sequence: TGTGCCAGCAGCGTAGGCGGGGGGGGGTACTCGCAGTATTTT. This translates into CASSVGGGGYSQYF.

CDR3 loop: CASSLSGANTEAFF. CDR3 in DNA: TGTGCCAGCAGTTTATCAGGGGCTAACACTGAAGCTTTCTTT. This chain joins TRBV27 and TRBJ1-1; possible D gene TRBD1, 5 bases. Germline V CDR1 and CDR2: MNHEY, SMNVEV (reference sequence). Trimming removed 0 bases from V and 2 bases from J, with 7 bases in between. The CDR3 extends over 14 amino acids.

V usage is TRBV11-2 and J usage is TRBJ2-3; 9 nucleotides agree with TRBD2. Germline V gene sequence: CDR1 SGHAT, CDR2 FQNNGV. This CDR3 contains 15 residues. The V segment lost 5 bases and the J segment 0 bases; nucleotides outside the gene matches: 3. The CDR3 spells CASSPGLASTDTQYF. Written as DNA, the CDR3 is TGTGCCAGCAGCCCCGGACTAGCGAGCACAGATACGCAGTATTTT.

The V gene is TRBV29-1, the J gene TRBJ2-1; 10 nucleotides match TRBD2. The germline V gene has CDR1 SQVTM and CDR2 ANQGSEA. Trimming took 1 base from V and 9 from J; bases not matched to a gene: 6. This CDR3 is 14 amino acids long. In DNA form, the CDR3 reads TGCAGCGTTGAAGGTACTAGCGGGAAGGCTGAGCAGTTCTTC. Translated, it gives CSVEGTSGKAEQFF.

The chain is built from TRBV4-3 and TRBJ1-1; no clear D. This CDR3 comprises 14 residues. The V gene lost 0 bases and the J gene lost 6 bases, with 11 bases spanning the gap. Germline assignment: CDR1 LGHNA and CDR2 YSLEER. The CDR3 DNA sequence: TGCGCCAGCAGCCAAGATTCGAGGAGCCCTGAAGCTTTCTTT. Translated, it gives CASSQDSRSPEAFF.

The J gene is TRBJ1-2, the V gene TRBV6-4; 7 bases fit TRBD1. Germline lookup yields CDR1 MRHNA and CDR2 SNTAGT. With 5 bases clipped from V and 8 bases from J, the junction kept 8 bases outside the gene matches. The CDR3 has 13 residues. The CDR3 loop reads CASSYGRGQGYTF. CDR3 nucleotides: TGTGCCAGCAGTTACGGGAGGGGGCAAGGCTACACCTTC.

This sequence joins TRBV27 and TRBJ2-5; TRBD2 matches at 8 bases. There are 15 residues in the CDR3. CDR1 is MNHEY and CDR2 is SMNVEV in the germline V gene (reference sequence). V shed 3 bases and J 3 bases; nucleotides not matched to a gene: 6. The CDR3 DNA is TGTGCCAGCAGTTTTAGGCGGGAGGTGGAAGAGACCCAGTACTTC. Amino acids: CASSFRREVEETQYF.

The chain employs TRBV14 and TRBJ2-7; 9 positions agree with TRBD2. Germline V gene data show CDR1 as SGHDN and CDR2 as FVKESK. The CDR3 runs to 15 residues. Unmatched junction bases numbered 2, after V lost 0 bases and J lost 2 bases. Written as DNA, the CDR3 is TGTGCCAGCAGCCAAGAAAGCGGGAGGACCTACGAGCAGTACTTC. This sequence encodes CASSQESGRTYEQYF. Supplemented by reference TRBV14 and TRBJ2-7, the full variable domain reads EAGVTQFPSHSVIEKGQTVTLRCDPISGHDNLYWYRRVMGKEIKFLLHFVKESKQDESGMPNNRFLAERTGGTYSTLKVQPAELEDSGVYFCASSQESGRTYEQYFGPGTRLTVT.

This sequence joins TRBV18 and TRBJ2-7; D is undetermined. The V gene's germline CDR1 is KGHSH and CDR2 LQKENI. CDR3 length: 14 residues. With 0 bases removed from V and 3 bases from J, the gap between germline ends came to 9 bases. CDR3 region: CASSPPLSVYEQYF. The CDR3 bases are TGTGCCAGCTCACCACCTCTGAGCGTCTACGAGCAGTACTTC.

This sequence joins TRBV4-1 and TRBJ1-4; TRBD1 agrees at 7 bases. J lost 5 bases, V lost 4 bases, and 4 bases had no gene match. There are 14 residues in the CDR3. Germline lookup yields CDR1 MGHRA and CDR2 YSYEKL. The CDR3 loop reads CASSPTGWNEKLFF. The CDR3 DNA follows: TGCGCCAGCAGCCCGACAGGGTGGAATGAAAAACTGTTTTTT.

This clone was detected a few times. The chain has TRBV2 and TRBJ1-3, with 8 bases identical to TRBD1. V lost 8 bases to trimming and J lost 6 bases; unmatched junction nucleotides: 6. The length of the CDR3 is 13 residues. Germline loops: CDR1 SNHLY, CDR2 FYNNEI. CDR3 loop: CASHPQGANTIYF. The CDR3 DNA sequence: TGTGCCAGCCATCCCCAGGGGGCAAACACCATATATTTT.

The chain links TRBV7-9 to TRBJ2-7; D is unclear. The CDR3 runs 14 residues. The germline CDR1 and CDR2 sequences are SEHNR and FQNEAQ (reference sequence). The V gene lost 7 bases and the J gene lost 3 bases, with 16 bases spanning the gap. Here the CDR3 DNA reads TGTGCCAGCACTACGGCCCCTAGACTCTACGAGCAGTACTTC. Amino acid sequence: CASTTAPRLYEQYF.

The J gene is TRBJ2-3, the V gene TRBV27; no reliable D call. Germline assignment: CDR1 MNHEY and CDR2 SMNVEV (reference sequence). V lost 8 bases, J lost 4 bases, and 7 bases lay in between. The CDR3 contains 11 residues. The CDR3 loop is CASRTPDTQYF. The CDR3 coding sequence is TGTGCCAGCCGAACACCAGATACGCAGTATTTT.

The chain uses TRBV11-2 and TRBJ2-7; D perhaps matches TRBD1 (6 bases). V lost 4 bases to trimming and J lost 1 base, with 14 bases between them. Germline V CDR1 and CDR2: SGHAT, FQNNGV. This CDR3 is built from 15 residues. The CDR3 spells CASSSPTGFSYEQYF. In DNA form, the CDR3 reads TGTGCCAGCAGCTCGCCAACAGGGTTTTCCTACGAGCAGTACTTC.

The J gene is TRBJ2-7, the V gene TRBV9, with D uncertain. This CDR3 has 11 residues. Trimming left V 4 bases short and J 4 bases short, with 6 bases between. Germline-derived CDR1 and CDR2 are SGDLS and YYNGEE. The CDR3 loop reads CASSSNYEQYF. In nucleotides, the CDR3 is TGTGCCAGCAGCTCAAATTACGAGCAGTACTTC.

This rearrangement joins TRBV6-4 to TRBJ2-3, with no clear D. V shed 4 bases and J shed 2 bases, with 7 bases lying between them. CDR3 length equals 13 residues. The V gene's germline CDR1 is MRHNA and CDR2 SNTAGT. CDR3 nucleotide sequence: TGTGCCAGCAGTGTGACTTCCACAGATACGCAGTATTTT. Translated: CASSVTSTDTQYF.